A single sample gave rise to the 9 T cell receptor beta chains below, sequenced in a study of CD8+CD57+ T cells in acquired aplastic anemia (dated 2018 in TCRdb). The run used an Illumina HiSeq 2000. Genomic DNA served as template for TCR beta VDJ combination and CDR3 sequence profiling. The public sequencing data were trimmed at Q25 with fastp and processed into clonotypes with MiXCR by TCRdb, which kept only in-frame beta chains. Each CDR3 protein gets just one entry, which takes the most common genes and DNA from the rows behind it. A total of just over 150,000 distinct CDR3 sequences appear in this sample, 45% to 55% of them only once. Together, the top ten hold more than 30% of the sample. Expansion of CD8+CD57+ cells had been shown by flow cytometry in the patients chosen for sequencing. The sequenced sample consisted of sorted CD4+, CD8+, or CD8+CD57+ T cells (not recorded which) from PBMCs. The receptors originated from a human donor with aplastic anemia.

A few counts support this clonotype. The CDR3 protein is CAIAQGGASDTQYF. CDR3 DNA sequence: TGTGCCATCGCCCAGGGAGGGGCATCGGATACGCAGTATTTT. The V gene is TRBV10-3, the J gene TRBJ2-3, with 7 bases fitting TRBD2. V trimming: 8 bases; J trimming: 6 bases; junction bases outside the gene matches: 11. The CDR3 runs to 14 residues. Germline CDR1 reads ENHRY; CDR2 reads SYGVKD.

V and J are TRBV20-1 and TRBJ2-3; TRBD2 matches 8 bases. CDR1 and CDR2 (germline): DFQATT, SNEGSKA (reference sequence). Trimming cost V 0 bases and J 3 bases; bases outside gene matches: 5. The CDR3 has 15 amino acids. The CDR3, as DNA: TGCAGTGCTAGAGATCCAGCGGGAGTAACAGATACGCAGTATTTT. It translates to CSARDPAGVTDTQYF.

This clonotype was picked up many times. The gene calls are TRBV11-3 and TRBJ2-1; D is perhaps TRBD1 or TRBD2 (6 bases each). The CDR3 has 14 amino acids. Trimming shortened V by 5 bases and J by 8 bases, and 16 bases separated the two germline ends. Germline CDR1 is SGHNT and CDR2 is YENEEA. In DNA, the CDR3 is TGTGCCAGCAGCCCCGGGGTCGGGGGCTATGAGCAGTTCTTC. Amino acids: CASSPGVGGYEQFF.

This clonotype was seen just once. V and J are TRBV12-3 or TRBV12-4 and TRBJ2-1, with TRBD1 matching over 7 bases. The V gene end was trimmed by 3 bases and the J gene end by 7 bases; junction bases not matched to a gene: 6. The CDR3 runs 14 residues. This CDR3 reads CASSLSTGLNEQFF. The CDR3 region has the DNA TGTGCCAGCAGTTTGTCGACAGGGTTGAATGAGCAGTTCTTC.

This clonotype showed up just a few times. The chain carries TRBV11-2 and TRBJ2-3, with 10 nucleotides matching TRBD1. Germline values: CDR1 SGHAT, CDR2 FQNNGV. The CDR3 is 18 residues long. J was trimmed by 2 bases and V by 1 base; bases with no gene match: 9. CDR3 coding DNA: TGTGCCAGCAGCTTAGGTACCGGGACAGGGGCCCTCACAGATACGCAGTATTTT. It yields the protein CASSLGTGTGALTDTQYF.

This clonotype showed up many times. The gene calls are TRBV11-3 and TRBJ2-7; D could derive from TRBD1 or TRBD2 (5 bases each). V lost 6 bases and J lost 6, with 15 bases in between. Germline V gene data show CDR1 as SGHNT and CDR2 as YENEEA. CDR3 length equals 13 residues. The CDR3 DNA reads as TGTGCCAGCAGTCCCGGACTGGGGCCCGAGCAGTACTTC. It specifies CASSPGLGPEQYF. The full variable domain, with the rest looked up from reference TRBV11-3 and TRBJ2-7, is EAGVVQSPRYKIIEKKQPVAFWCNPISGHNTLYWYLQNLGQGPELLIRYENEEAVDDSQLPKDRFSAERLKGVDSTLKIQPAELGDSAVYLCASSPGLGPEQYFGPGTRLTVT.

About this clonotype: The CDR3 does not close with the conserved phenylalanine or tryptophan, likely indicating a read error. The limits of the CDR3 on the DNA are not certain, so only TCRdb's listed CDR3 is given. This chain connects TRBV14 to TRBJ2-7; the DNA was not used to check the table's D call, TRBD1. The CDR3 extends over 12 residues, inclusive of both ends. Germline V CDR1 and CDR2: SGHDN, FVKESK. The CDR3: CASSPSRDRRKP.

As for this clonotype: A much larger clone is a single base away; this may be a read error. The chain uses TRBV4-3 and TRBJ2-2; 9 positions match TRBD2. The CDR3 extends over 16 amino acids. The germline V gene encodes CDR1 LGHNA and CDR2 YSLEER. Losses at the gene ends were 2 bases for V and 10 bases for J; bases not matched to a gene: 11. The CDR3 here is CASSQLAGVGGEELFF. The DNA of the CDR3 is TGCGCCAGCAGCCAATTAGCGGGAGTGGGCGGCGAGGAGCTGTTTTTT.

The rearrangement uses TRBV27 and TRBJ1-1; D might be TRBD1 (6 bases). Germline CDR1 MNHEY, CDR2 SMNVEV (reference sequence). This CDR3 has 17 amino acids. The V end lost 3 bases, the J end lost 8 bases, and 25 bases lay between the germline ends. CDR3 amino acids: CASSLHREWAGPEEAFF. The CDR3 bases are TGTGCCAGCAGTTTGCACAGGGAATGGGCCGGACCGGAGGAAGCTTTCTTT.